This T cell receptor (beta chain) was identified in a study of CD8+CD57+ T cells in acquired aplastic anemia. Study information: DNA from sorted CD4+ and CD8+ cells averaged around 3.5 ug.

This clonotype was recorded many times. Its cognate antigen is unknown. CDR3 and TCR beta VDJ profiling relied on genomic DNA as the template. TCRdb itself ran the reads through MiXCR, one entry per CDR3 protein. The table lists 180,000 or so distinct CDR3 sequences, more than 45% of them singletons, with around 1.1% in the top ten. Sequenced patients had shown CD8+CD57+ cell expansion by flow cytometry. Receipt of therapy had not occurred in any patient by the time of blood sampling. The V end lost 3 bases, the J end lost 4 bases, and 19 bases lay between the germline ends. CDR3 length equals 17 residues. The V gene's germline CDR1 is KGHDR and CDR2 SFDVKD. Findings and limits, study-wide: Patients and controls shared some 30 CD8+ CDR3 sequences, highly expressed in patients.

This clonotype was obtained from a human donor with aplastic anemia. The gene calls are TRBV24-1 and TRBJ2-3; TRBD1 or TRBD2 may be the D gene (5 bases each). Sample: sorted CD4+, CD8+, or CD8+CD57+ T cells (not recorded which) from PBMCs. The CDR3 region is CATSDPRSALGADTQYF. CDR3 nucleotides: TGTGCCACCAGTGATCCCCGCTCAGCACTGGGGGCAGATACGCAGTATTTT.